What follows is one T cell receptor beta chain and its context. The sample originates from a study of blood T cell repertoires in COVID-19. The overall study: Acute-phase and convalescent COVID-19 samples originated in the United States, Italy and Spain.

After removal of 5 bases from V and 4 bases from J, the junction contained 7 bases not matched to a gene. Looked up from germline, CDR1 is SGHTA and CDR2 is FQGNSA. This CDR3 has 14 residues. Original data processing: Quantification of nucleated cells was approximated via reference gene primer amplification. Profiled with immunoSEQ multiplex PCR; TCRdb holds only in-frame clones, not every one. The D gene and trimming were derived from the DNA, and the V and J assignments and clone size from that table. The table has 120,000 to 150,000 clones, just over 85% seen once. The rearrangement joins TRBV7-2 to TRBJ1-2; TRBD1 matches at 7 bases. The sequenced sample was peripheral blood. This clonotype was sampled from a woman aged 60 to 75 with acute or convalescent COVID-19. The CDR3 region has the DNA TGTGCCAGCAGCCCGAGACAGGGAGGCTATGGCTACACCTTC. Translating it yields CASSPRQGGYGYTF.